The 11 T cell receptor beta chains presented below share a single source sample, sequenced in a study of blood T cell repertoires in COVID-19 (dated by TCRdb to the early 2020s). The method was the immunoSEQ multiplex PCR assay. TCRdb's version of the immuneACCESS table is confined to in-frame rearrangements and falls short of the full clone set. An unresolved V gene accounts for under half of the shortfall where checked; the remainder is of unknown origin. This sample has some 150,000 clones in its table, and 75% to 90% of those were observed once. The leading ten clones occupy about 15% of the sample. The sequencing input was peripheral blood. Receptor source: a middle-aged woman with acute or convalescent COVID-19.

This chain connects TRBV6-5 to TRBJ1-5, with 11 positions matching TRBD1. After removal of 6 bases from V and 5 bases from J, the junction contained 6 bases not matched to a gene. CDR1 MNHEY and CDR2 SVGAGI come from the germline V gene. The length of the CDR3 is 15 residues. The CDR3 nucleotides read TGTGCCAGCAGAAGCGGACAGGGGGCATATCAGCCCCAGCATTTT. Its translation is CASRSGQGAYQPQHF.

The CDR3 reads CASSWASTDTQYF. The CDR3, as DNA: TGTGCCAGCAGCTGGGCTAGCACAGATACGCAGTATTTT. V is TRBV5-4 and J is TRBJ2-3; D gene unclear. This CDR3 contains 13 residues. Trimming took off 3 bases at V and 0 bases at J, with 5 bases between the two ends. Germline V lookup: CDR1 SGHNT, CDR2 YYREEE (reference sequence). The complete variable domain, with remaining parts taken from reference TRBV5-4 and TRBJ2-3, reads ETGVTQSPTHLIKTRGQQVTLRCSSQSGHNTVSWYQQALGQGPQFIFQYYREEENGRGNFPPRFSGLQFPNYSSELNVNALELDDSALYLCASSWASTDTQYFGPGTRLTVL.

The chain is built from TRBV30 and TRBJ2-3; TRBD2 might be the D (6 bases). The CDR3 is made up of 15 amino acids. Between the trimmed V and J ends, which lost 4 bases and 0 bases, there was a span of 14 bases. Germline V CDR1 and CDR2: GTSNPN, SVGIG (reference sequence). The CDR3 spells CAWNPYGTSTDTQYF. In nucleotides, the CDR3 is TGTGCCTGGAACCCCTACGGGACTAGCACAGATACGCAGTATTTT.

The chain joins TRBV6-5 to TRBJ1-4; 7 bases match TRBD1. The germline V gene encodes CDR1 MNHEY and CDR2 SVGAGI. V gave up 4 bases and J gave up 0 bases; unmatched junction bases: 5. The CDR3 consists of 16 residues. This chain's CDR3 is CASSSRQGATNEKLFF. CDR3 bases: TGTGCCAGCAGTTCACGACAGGGAGCAACTAATGAAAAACTGTTTTTT.

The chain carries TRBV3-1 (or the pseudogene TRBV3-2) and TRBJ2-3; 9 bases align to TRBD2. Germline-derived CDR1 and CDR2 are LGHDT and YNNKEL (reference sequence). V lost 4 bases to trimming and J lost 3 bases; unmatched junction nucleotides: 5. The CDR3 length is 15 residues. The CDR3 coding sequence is TGTGCCAGCAGCCTGCGGACTAGCGTGACAGATACGCAGTATTTT. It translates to CASSLRTSVTDTQYF.

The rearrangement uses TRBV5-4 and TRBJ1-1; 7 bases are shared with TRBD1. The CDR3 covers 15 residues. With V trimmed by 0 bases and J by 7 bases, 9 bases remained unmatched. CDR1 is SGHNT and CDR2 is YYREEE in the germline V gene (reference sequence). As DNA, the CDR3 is TGTGCCAGCAGCTTGGATGGACAGGCGAGCGGTGAAGCTTTCTTT. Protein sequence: CASSLDGQASGEAFF. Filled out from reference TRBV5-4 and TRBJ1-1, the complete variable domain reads ETGVTQSPTHLIKTRGQQVTLRCSSQSGHNTVSWYQQALGQGPQFIFQYYREEENGRGNFPPRFSGLQFPNYSSELNVNALELDDSALYLCASSLDGQASGEAFFGQGTRLTVV.

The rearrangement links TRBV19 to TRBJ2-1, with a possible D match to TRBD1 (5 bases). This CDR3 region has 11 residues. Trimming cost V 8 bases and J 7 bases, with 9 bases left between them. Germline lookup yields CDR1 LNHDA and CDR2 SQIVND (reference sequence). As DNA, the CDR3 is TGTGCCAGTTCAGGGATGAATGAGCAGTTCTTC. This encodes CASSGMNEQFF.

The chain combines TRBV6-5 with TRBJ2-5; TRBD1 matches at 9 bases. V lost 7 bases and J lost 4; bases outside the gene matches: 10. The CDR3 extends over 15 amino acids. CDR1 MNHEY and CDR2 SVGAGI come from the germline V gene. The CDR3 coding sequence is TGTGCCAGCATAAGAAGGGACAGGGTGAGAGAGACCCAGTACTTC. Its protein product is CASIRRDRVRETQYF.

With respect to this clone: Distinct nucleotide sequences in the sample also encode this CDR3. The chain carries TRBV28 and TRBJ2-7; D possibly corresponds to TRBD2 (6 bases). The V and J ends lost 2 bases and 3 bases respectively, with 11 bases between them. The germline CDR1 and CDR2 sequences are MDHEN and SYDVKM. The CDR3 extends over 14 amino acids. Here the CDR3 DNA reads TGTGCCAGCAGTTTACCCGGACTAAGCTACGAGCAGTACTTC. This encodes CASSLPGLSYEQYF.

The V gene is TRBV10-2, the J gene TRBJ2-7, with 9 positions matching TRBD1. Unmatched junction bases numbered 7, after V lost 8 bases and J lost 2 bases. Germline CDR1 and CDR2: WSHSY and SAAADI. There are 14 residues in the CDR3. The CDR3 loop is CASGGQGYPYEQYF. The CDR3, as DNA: TGCGCCAGCGGGGGACAGGGTTATCCCTACGAGCAGTACTTC.

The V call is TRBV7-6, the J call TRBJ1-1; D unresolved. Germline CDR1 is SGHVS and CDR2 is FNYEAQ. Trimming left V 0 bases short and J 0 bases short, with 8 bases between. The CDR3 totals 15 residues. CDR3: CASSLAADMNTEAFF. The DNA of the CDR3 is TGTGCCAGCAGCTTAGCGGCAGACATGAACACTGAAGCTTTCTTT.